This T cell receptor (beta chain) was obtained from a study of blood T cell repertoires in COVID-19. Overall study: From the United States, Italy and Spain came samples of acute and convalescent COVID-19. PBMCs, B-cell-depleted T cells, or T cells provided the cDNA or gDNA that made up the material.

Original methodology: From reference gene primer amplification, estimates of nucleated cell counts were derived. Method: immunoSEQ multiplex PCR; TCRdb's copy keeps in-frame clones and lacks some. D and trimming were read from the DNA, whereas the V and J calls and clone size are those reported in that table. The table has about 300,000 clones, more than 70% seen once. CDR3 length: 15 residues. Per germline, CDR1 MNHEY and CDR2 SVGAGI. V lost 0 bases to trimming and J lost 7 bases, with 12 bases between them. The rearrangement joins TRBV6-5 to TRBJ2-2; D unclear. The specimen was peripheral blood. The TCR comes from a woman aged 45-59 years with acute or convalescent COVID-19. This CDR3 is CASSYSYRGNGELFF. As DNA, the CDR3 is TGTGCCAGCAGTTACTCGTATCGAGGTAACGGGGAGCTGTTTTTT.